This is a list of T cell receptor beta chains from one sample in a study of identical twins. TCRdb redid the calling of the 5' RACE reads with MiXCR, one entry per CDR3 protein. The data contain roughly 720,000 distinct CDR3 sequences, 18% of them singletons. The same sample was also used in a study of T cells expressing NK-cell markers.

The sequenced material came from PBMCs. Source of these receptors: a woman aged 18-29 years in good health. Both conserved end residues are part of each CDR3. Fields, in order: clone size, D gene, V gene, J gene, CDR3 DNA, CDR3 protein. D genes are given only for firm matches. The size field is filled for only some rows; it gives once, few, many or a size class.

>few|-|TRBV12-3/TRBV12-4|TRBJ1-4
TGTGCCAGCAGTCGGGACGGGCTGACGAATGAAAAACTGTTTTTT
CASSRDGLTNEKLFF
>few|-|TRBV5-1|TRBJ1-4
TGCGCCAGCAGCTTGAGTCTCCATCCAAATGAAAAACTGTTTTTT
CASSLSLHPNEKLFF
>many|-|TRBV5-6|TRBJ1-5
TGTGCCAGCAGGTACCCGACAGTGGGGGGCAATCAGCCCCAGCATTTT
CASRYPTVGGNQPQHF
>-|-|TRBV29-1|TRBJ1-2
TGCAGCGTTGAAGACAGCTCCTATGGCTACACCTTC
CSVEDSSYGYTF
>many|-|TRBV9|TRBJ2-4
TGTGCCAGCAGCGTAGGAGTAGCCAAAAACATTCAGTACTTC
CASSVGVAKNIQYF
>few|-|TRBV12-3/TRBV12-4|TRBJ2-1
TGTGCCAGCACCAGCGGACGGGTGAATGAGCAGTTCTTC
CASTSGRVNEQFF
>-|TRBD1|TRBV20-1|TRBJ2-7
TGCAGTGCTAGTTTCTCGGGGACAGGGGTCGAGCAGTACTTC
CSASFSGTGVEQYF
>many|-|TRBV9|TRBJ1-2
TGTGCCAGCAGCGTCTCCGGGGCAACTATTTATGGCTACACCTTC
CASSVSGATIYGYTF
>once|TRBD1|TRBV15|TRBJ2-2
TGTGCCACCAGCAGTAGGCAGGGGGTCGGGGAGCTGTTTTTT
CATSSRQGVGELFF
>-|-|TRBV21-1|TRBJ2-3
TGTGCCAGCAGCAAATCCAATCAGTCAGGGAGCACAGATACGCAGTATTTT
CASSKSNQSGSTDTQYF
>-|-|TRBV12-3/TRBV12-4|TRBJ2-4
TGTGCCAGCAGTATTCAGCTAGCCAAAAACATTCAGTACTTC
CASSIQLAKNIQYF
>many|-|TRBV12-3/TRBV12-4|TRBJ2-1
TGTGCCAGCACCTCTTGGGGGGAGGTCGATAGGGATGAGCAGTTCTTC
CASTSWGEVDRDEQFF
>few|-|TRBV5-1|TRBJ2-2
TGCGCCAGCAAGTGGGGCCAGGAGCTGTTTTTT
CASKWGQELFF
>-|TRBD1|TRBV5-1|TRBJ1-4
TGCGCCAGCAGCTTGAAGGGGAAGACAGGGGGCGGTGAAAAACTGTTTTTT
CASSLKGKTGGGEKLFF
>many|-|TRBV7-2|TRBJ1-2
TGTGCCAGCAGCTTTCCCCGAGACGGCTACACCTTC
CASSFPRDGYTF
>many|-|TRBV5-1|TRBJ1-6
TGCGCCAGCAGCTTGGAGGGTGGGGTCAATTCACCCCTCCACTTT
CASSLEGGVNSPLHF
>few|TRBD2|TRBV10-2|TRBJ2-7
TGCGCCAGCAGTCTTCTACGGGAGGTTTATGGCGAGCAGTACTTC
CASSLLREVYGEQYF
>few|-|TRBV5-1|TRBJ2-7
TGCGCCAGCAGTCCGGAAGTACTCGCGGACTATGGTTACGAGCAGTACTTC
CASSPEVLADYGYEQYF
>many|-|TRBV5-1|TRBJ1-6
TGCGCCAGCAGCTTGGTGGATAATTCACCCCTCCACTTT
CASSLVDNSPLHF
>few|-|TRBV3-1|TRBJ2-4
TGTGCCAGCAGGCGGGGCGCGGACATTCAGTACTTC
CASRRGADIQYF
>-|TRBD2|TRBV20-1|TRBJ2-5
TGCAGTTTTCAGCGGGAGTCGGGGACCCAGTACTTC
CSFQRESGTQYF
>few|-|TRBV9|TRBJ1-4
TGTGCCAGCAGCGCAATTGGAGAAAAACTGTTTTTT
CASSAIGEKLFF
>-|-|TRBV11-2|TRBJ2-3
TGTGCCAGCAGCTTAGATCCCCCTTTCTTTGAAAGCACAGATACGCAGTATTTT
CASSLDPPFFESTDTQYF
>few|-|TRBV25-1|TRBJ2-1
TGTGCCAGCAGGGCAGAAAATGAGCAGTTCTTC
CASRAENEQFF
>few|TRBD2|TRBV7-9|TRBJ2-7
TGTGCCAGCAGCCAAACTCCCGGGACTAGCGAATACGAGCAGTACTTC
CASSQTPGTSEYEQYF
>-|-|TRBV7-9|TRBJ2-7
TGTGCCAGCGGGGCGACCCTTTCGTACGAGCAGTACTTC
CASGATLSYEQYF
>few|-|TRBV7-9|TRBJ2-2
TGTGCCAGCAGCTTCGGACAAGTAAAGACGGGGGAGCTGTTTTTT
CASSFGQVKTGELFF
>few|-|TRBV7-9|TRBJ2-1
TGTGCCAGCAGTCGGGTGAGCGGGTACAATGAGCAGTTCTTC
CASSRVSGYNEQFF
>few|TRBD1|TRBV15|TRBJ2-2
TGTGCCACCGGCTCGGCCGGACAGGGGGCCGGGGAGCTGTTTTTT
CATGSAGQGAGELFF
>many|TRBD2|TRBV20-1|TRBJ2-5
TGCAGTGCTAGTCGGGGCGGGGGAGAAGAGACCCAGTACTTC
CSASRGGGEETQYF
>-|TRBD2|TRBV12-3/TRBV12-4|TRBJ2-5
TGTGCCAGCAGTCACGGGGTAGCGGGGCCCCAAGAGACCCAGTACTTC
CASSHGVAGPQETQYF
>many|TRBD1|TRBV6-1|TRBJ2-5
TGTGCCAGCAGGAACCGGGACAGGGAAGAGACCCAGTACTTC
CASRNRDREETQYF
>-|TRBD2|TRBV7-8|TRBJ2-1
TGTGCCAGCAGACAGCGGGAGGGCCGAAGCCACAATGAGCAGTTCTTC
CASRQREGRSHNEQFF
>few|-|TRBV3-1|TRBJ1-1
TGTGCCAGCAGTCTGATGGACACTGAAGCTTTCTTT
CASSLMDTEAFF
>few|-|TRBV6-6|TRBJ2-5
TGTGCCAGCTCGCTCTGGTACCAAGAGACCCAGTACTTC
CASSLWYQETQYF
>-|-|TRBV4-3|TRBJ2-5
TGCGCCAGCAGCCAAGAGAACCGACAAGAGACCCAGTACTTC
CASSQENRQETQYF
>few|-|TRBV20-1|TRBJ2-7
TGCAGTGCTAGCGACAGGAGCTCCTACGAGCAGTACTTC
CSASDRSSYEQYF
>few|TRBD2|TRBV4-1|TRBJ2-7
TGCGCCAGCAGCCAAGGACCGGGAGGGTCCATATTATACGAGCAGTACTTC
CASSQGPGGSILYEQYF
>many|TRBD1|TRBV7-9|TRBJ2-3
TGTGCCAGCAGCCCCGGACAGGGGAGCACAGATACGCAGTATTTT
CASSPGQGSTDTQYF
>few|TRBD1|TRBV12-3/TRBV12-4|TRBJ1-1
TGTGCCAGCACCAACAGGGGGATGGACACTGAAGCTTTCTTT
CASTNRGMDTEAFF
>few|-|TRBV9|TRBJ1-5
TGTGCCAGCAGCGTAGCCGGAGTAGCAAATCAGCCCCAGCATTTT
CASSVAGVANQPQHF
>many|TRBD1|TRBV5-6|TRBJ2-5
TGTGCCAGCAGCCGACAGGGACAAGAGACCCAGTACTTC
CASSRQGQETQYF
>-|TRBD2|TRBV6-1|TRBJ2-3
TGTGCCAGCAGCGACTGGGTGGCACGGGGGGCAGATACGCAGTATTTT
CASSDWVARGADTQYF